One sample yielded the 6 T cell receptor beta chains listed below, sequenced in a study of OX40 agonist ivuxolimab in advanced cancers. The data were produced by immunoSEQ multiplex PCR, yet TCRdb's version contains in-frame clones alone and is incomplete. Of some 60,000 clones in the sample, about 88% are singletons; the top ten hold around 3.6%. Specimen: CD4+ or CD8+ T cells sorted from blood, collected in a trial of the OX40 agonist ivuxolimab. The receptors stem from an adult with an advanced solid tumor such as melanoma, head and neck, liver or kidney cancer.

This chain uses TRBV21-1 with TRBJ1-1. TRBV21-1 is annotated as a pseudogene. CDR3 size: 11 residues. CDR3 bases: TGTGCCAGCAGTTACGAAAGGGAAGCTTTCTTT. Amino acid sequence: CASSYEREAFF.

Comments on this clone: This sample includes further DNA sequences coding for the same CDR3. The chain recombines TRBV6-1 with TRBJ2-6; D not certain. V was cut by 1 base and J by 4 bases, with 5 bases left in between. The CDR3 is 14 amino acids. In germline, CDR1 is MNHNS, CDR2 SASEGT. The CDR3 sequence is CASSEGSGANVLTF. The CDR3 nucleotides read TGTGCCAGCAGTGAAGGGTCCGGGGCCAACGTCCTGACTTTC.

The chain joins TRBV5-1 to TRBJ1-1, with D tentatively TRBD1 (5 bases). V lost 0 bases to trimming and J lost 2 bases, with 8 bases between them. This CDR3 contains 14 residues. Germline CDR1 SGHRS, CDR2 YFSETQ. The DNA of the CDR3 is TGCGCCAGCAGCTTGGCCGGGGCCAACACTGAAGCTTTCTTT. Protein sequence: CASSLAGANTEAFF.

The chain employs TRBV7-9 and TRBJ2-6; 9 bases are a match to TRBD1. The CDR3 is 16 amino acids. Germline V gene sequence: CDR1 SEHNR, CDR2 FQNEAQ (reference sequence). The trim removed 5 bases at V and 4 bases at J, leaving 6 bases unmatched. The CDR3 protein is CASSRHRGLGANVLTF. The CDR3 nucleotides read TGTGCCAGCAGCAGACACAGGGGGCTAGGGGCCAACGTCCTGACTTTC. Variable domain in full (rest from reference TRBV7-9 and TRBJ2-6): DTGVSQNPRHKITKRGQNVTFRCDPISEHNRLYWYRQTLGQGPEFLTYFQNEAQLEKSRLLSDRFSAERPKGSFSTLEIQRTEQGDSAMYLCASSRHRGLGANVLTFGAGSRLTVL.

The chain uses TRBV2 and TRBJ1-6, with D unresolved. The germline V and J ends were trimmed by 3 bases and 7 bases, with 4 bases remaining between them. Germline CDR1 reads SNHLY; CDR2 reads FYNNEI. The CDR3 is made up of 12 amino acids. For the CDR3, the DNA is TGTGCCAGCAGTGAGGTCAATTCACCCCTCCACTTT. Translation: CASSEVNSPLHF.

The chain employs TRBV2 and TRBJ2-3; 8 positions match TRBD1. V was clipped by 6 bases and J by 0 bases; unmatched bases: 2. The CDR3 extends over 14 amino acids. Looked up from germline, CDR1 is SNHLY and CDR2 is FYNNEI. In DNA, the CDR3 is TGTGCCAGCAGAAGGACAGGGAGCACAGATACGCAGTATTTT. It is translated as CASRRTGSTDTQYF.